Shown below are 17 T cell receptor beta chains from a single sample sequenced in a study of shared clonotypes between healthy human individuals. Libraries were prepared by immunoSEQ multiplex PCR; TCRdb keeps only in-frame clonotypes and omits some of them. The sample has around 2,000,000 clones, approximately 94% seen once. Cells designated naive CD8 were CD45RO-negative and were positively selected for CCR7, with terminally differentiated effector memory CD45RA+ cells excluded. The specimen sequenced was naive CD8+ T cells from PBMCs. The receptors derive from a man aged 18-30 years in good health. Some clones in this sample may be carry-over from other donors' samples.

The chain is built from TRBV19 and TRBJ1-1; weak D call: TRBD1 (5 bases). The CDR3 runs 12 residues. Germline loops: CDR1 LNHDA, CDR2 SQIVND (reference sequence). Between the trimmed V and J ends, which lost 5 bases and 6 bases, there was a span of 10 bases. Written as DNA, the CDR3 is TGTGCCAGTAGTGAAGGGGTACCTGAAGCTTTCTTT. This translates into CASSEGVPEAFF. The full variable domain, with the rest looked up from reference TRBV19 and TRBJ1-1, is DGGITQSPKYLFRKEGQNVTLSCEQNLNHDAMYWYRQDPGQGLRLIYYSQIVNDFQKGDIAEGYSVSREKKESFPLTVTSAQKNPTAFYLCASSEGVPEAFFGQGTRLTVV.

This rearrangement joins TRBV6-5 to TRBJ1-2; tentatively, D is TRBD1 (5 bases). The CDR3 extends over 13 amino acids. Trimming left V 6 bases short and J 4 bases short, with 12 bases between. Looked up from germline, CDR1 is MNHEY and CDR2 is SVGAGI. The CDR3 reads CASRGDRRYGYTF. The CDR3 coding sequence is TGTGCCAGCAGGGGGGACCGTCGCTATGGCTACACCTTC.

This clone was counted only a few times. The V and J genes are TRBV14 and TRBJ1-1; D remains ambiguous. The CDR3 covers 13 residues. Trimming took 4 bases from V and 0 from J, leaving 6 bases between them. Germline-derived CDR1 and CDR2 are SGHDN and FVKESK. This chain's CDR3 is CASSPWLNTEAFF. CDR3 coding DNA: TGTGCCAGCAGCCCCTGGCTGAACACTGAAGCTTTCTTT.

V usage is TRBV29-1 and J usage is TRBJ2-7; the match to TRBD1 covers 7 bases. This CDR3 is 14 amino acids long. J gave up 0 bases and V 4 bases, and 6 bases lay outside the gene matches. CDR1 and CDR2 (germline): SQVTM, ANQGSEA. For the CDR3, the DNA is TGCAGCGTTGTAGGGGGACAGTTCTCCTACGAGCAGTACTTC. Encoded protein: CSVVGGQFSYEQYF.

This rearrangement joins TRBV30 to TRBJ2-5, with a tentative D call TRBD2 (7 bases). Germline-derived CDR1 and CDR2 are GTSNPN and SVGIG (reference sequence). CDR3 length: 16 residues. V was trimmed by 5 bases and J by 5 bases, leaving 24 bases between them. The CDR3 region is CAWGPGAGAWGETQYF. CDR3 nucleotide sequence: TGTGCCTGGGGCCCAGGGGCGGGAGCTTGGGGGGAGACCCAGTACTTC. Variable domain in full (rest from reference TRBV30 and TRBJ2-5): SQTIHQWPATLVQPVGSPLSLECTVEGTSNPNLYWYRQAAGRGLQLLFYSVGIGQISSEVPQNLSASRPQDRQFILSSKKLLLSDSGFYLCAWGPGAGAWGETQYFGPGTRLLVL.

The chain employs TRBV11-2 and TRBJ2-4; D is unresolved. V was shortened by 5 bases and J by 1 base, with 15 bases between the two germline ends. The germline V gene encodes CDR1 SGHAT and CDR2 FQNNGV. This CDR3 has 16 residues. The DNA for the CDR3 is TGTGCCAGCAGCCCCTTCCGGTTCGATGCCAAAAACATTCAGTACTTC. It specifies CASSPFRFDAKNIQYF.

The chain is built from TRBV11-2 and TRBJ2-1; a possible D gene is TRBD2 (5 bases). The germline V gene encodes CDR1 SGHAT and CDR2 FQNNGV. V was pared by 1 base and J by 6 bases, with 10 bases between. This CDR3 has 14 amino acids. As DNA, the CDR3 is TGTGCCAGCAGCTTAGTATCACTAGGCAATGAGCAGTTCTTC. Translating it yields CASSLVSLGNEQFF.

V usage is TRBV27 and J usage is TRBJ1-1; 9 nucleotides align to TRBD1. The CDR3 is 15 residues long. Trimming cost V 6 bases and J 3 bases; bases outside gene matches: 8. Germline CDR1 is MNHEY and CDR2 is SMNVEV (reference sequence). The CDR3, as DNA: TGTGCCAGCAGCCTACAGGGGGCTAGGGACACTGAAGCTTTCTTT. Its translation is CASSLQGARDTEAFF.

A word on this clone: Other nucleotide sequences from this sample produce the same CDR3. V is TRBV27 and J is TRBJ2-1; 7 bases line up with TRBD2. CDR1 is MNHEY, CDR2 SMNVEV, per germline (reference sequence). V dropped 3 bases and J dropped 2; count of bases not matched to a gene: 1. The CDR3 is 14 residues long. The CDR3 sequence: CASSLGGTYNEQFF. The CDR3 DNA sequence: TGTGCCAGCAGTTTGGGGGGGACCTACAATGAGCAGTTCTTC.

This chain joins TRBV11-2 and TRBJ2-2; D unresolved. Germline CDR1 is SGHAT and CDR2 is FQNNGV. Between the trimmed V and J ends, which lost 2 bases and 3 bases, there was a span of 1 base. This CDR3 is 12 amino acids long. The DNA of the CDR3 is TGTGCCAGCAGCTTACACACCGGGGAGCTGTTTTTT. Translation: CASSLHTGELFF.

The gene calls are TRBV5-1 and TRBJ1-2; D is perhaps TRBD1 (5 bases). This CDR3 spans 11 amino acids. Germline lookup yields CDR1 SGHRS and CDR2 YFSETQ. The V and J ends lost 4 bases and 8 bases respectively, with 9 bases between them. CDR3 amino acids: CASSRDQGYTF. The DNA of the CDR3 is TGCGCCAGCAGCCGGGACCAAGGCTACACCTTC.

The V and J genes are TRBV10-3 and TRBJ2-5, with D possibly matching TRBD2 (6 bases). Trimming shortened V by 10 bases and J by 5 bases, and 20 bases separated the two germline ends. CDR1 ENHRY and CDR2 SYGVKD come from the germline V gene. CDR3 length: 14 amino acids. The CDR3 sequence: CASTGDGAWETQYF. CDR3 nucleotide sequence: TGTGCCAGCACGGGGGATGGGGCCTGGGAGACCCAGTACTTC.

The rearrangement uses TRBV4-1 and TRBJ2-1, with D unclear. Per the germline V gene, CDR1 is MGHRA and CDR2 is YSYEKL. The CDR3 consists of 15 residues. Trimming removed 4 bases at V and 0 bases at J, with 10 bases between. The CDR3 nucleotides are TGCGCCAGCAGCCTAGACGGTAGCTCCTACAATGAGCAGTTCTTC. This encodes CASSLDGSSYNEQFF.

The chain carries TRBV9 and TRBJ2-3; 9 nucleotides align to TRBD2. Trimming at V came to 3 bases and at J to 0 bases, leaving 5 bases not matched to a gene. CDR3 length: 16 amino acids. In germline, CDR1 is SGDLS, CDR2 YYNGEE. The CDR3 loop reads CASSARSGSSTDTQYF. Written as DNA, the CDR3 is TGTGCCAGCAGCGCTCGTAGCGGGAGTAGCACAGATACGCAGTATTTT.

In regard to this clone: The sample carries other DNA sequences with the same CDR3. V is TRBV27 and J is TRBJ2-1; a weak D match, TRBD2 (6 bases). The CDR3 has 13 residues. Trimming shortened V by 3 bases and J by 4 bases, and 7 bases separated the two germline ends. Germline loops: CDR1 MNHEY, CDR2 SMNVEV (reference sequence). CDR3 nucleotides: TGTGCCAGCAGTTTTGGGGGGTACAATGAGCAGTTCTTC. Its protein is CASSFGGYNEQFF.

The chain combines TRBV29-1 with TRBJ1-2; D is perhaps TRBD1 (6 bases). Germline V CDR1 and CDR2: SQVTM, ANQGSEA. The CDR3 runs to 12 residues. Deletions cut 5 bases from V and 8 bases from J, with 15 bases between. The CDR3 DNA sequence: TGCAGCGTTCGATGGGGGGCGGAGGGCTACACCTTC. Translated, it gives CSVRWGAEGYTF.

The DNA of the CDR3 is TGTGCCAGTAGTATCTCGTGGACCAAAAGCTCCTACAATGAGCAGTTCTTC. It is translated as CASSISWTKSSYNEQFF. The chain uses TRBV19 and TRBJ2-1; no clear D. Germline CDR1 and CDR2: LNHDA and SQIVND (reference sequence). V was trimmed by 3 bases and J by 0 bases, leaving 15 bases between them. The CDR3 runs 17 residues.